The T cell receptor (beta chain) described here comes from a study of beta chain features in type 1 diabetes (dated by TCRdb to between 2018 and 2020). In terms of the full investigation: Mean age, gender distribution, total cell number and subset yield were not different between patients and healthy donors. A total of 85 million to 140 million sorted cells were examined across all samples, and a strong correlation was observed between cell number per subset and RNA yield. In the study, TCRB repertoires of sorted circulating CD4+ T cell subsets from recently diagnosed type 1 diabetes patients were compared with those of matched healthy donors. Naive and central memory subsets were obtained from all 28 donors, but regulatory and stem cell-like memory subsets were isolated from only 8 patients and roughly 8 healthy donors. General study outcomes and caveats: Sequencing cDNA rather than genomic DNA could over-represent highly expressing activated cells, although activation and CD3 levels did not differ between groups. Only small numbers of individuals were included in the HLA sub-analyses, which left unresolved whether HLA type had any influence on TCRB rearrangement. Naive, central memory and regulatory TCRB repertoires appeared more similar among patients than among healthy donors. Fewer insertions and more nucleotide deletions at VDJ recombination sites were observed in patients with type 1 diabetes, implying thymic rearrangement abnormalities. A moderate but significant shortening of TCRB CDR3 length was observed in type 1 diabetes patients in all four CD4+ subsets. Shorter templates might be favored by PCR, yet because patient and control samples were amplified and corrected together, any such skew would affect both groups equally.

From the cysteine through the phenylalanine, the CDR3 covers 14 amino acids. Only the CDR3 portion is preserved as DNA: 42 bases, with reading frame beginning at the first base. V is trimmed back by 4 bases and J by 7 bases, and the junction contains 7 bases that no gene match accounts for. The germline V gene encodes CDR1 SGHDN and CDR2 FVKESK. All of the isolated RNA was reverse transcribed with the High Capacity cDNA Reverse Transcription Kit, so expressed TCRB transcripts were sequenced. Naive, central memory and regulatory T cell samples underwent deep immunoSEQ sequencing, averaging roughly 3.4 million total reads per sample. After sorted cells were lysed in RLT buffer, RNA was extracted with DNase-treated RNeasy Micro or Mini kits, with the choice depending on cell number. To prevent cross-contamination, each cell subset was processed individually, whereas patient and healthy donor samples were processed jointly. Using the immunoSEQ multiplex PCR, TCRB sequences were amplified from cDNA into 87-bp fragments spanning the CDR3 region. Amplicons were sequenced on the Illumina HiSeq platform. On the study's bioinformatics: Synthetic template baselines were used to correct PCR bias computationally, reads within Hamming distance 2 were collapsed, and singletons that could not be merged were discarded. Reads were aligned to IMGT to assign V, D and J genes, CDR3 length, and insertions or deletions at six rearrangement sites. Within each subset, clonotype counts were normalized to the number of sorted cells before true diversity and Gini coefficients were calculated with the tcR R package. The overlap coefficient, calculated on TCRB nucleotide sequences, was used to measure repertoire sharing. TCRdb provides this immuneACCESS table in a form limited to in-frame rearrangements. Some clones are lacking; in checked studies, under half of them reflect an unresolved V gene, and why the rest are absent is not known. V, J and clone size are taken as reported in that table, and D and trimming were inferred from the DNA itself. The sample profile shows about 210,000 clones; approximately 11% of them were found once. 1% to 1.5% of the sample goes to the ten largest clones.

The sample holds many counts of this clone. Its antigen is still unknown. Per-base qualities were not stored, and no clone one base away is much larger. Each donor gave one peripheral blood draw, averaging around 0.11 L, which was collected into heparinised tubes. Naive, central memory, regulatory and stem cell-like memory CD4+ T cells were sorted on a BD FACSAria II using a panel including CD45RO, CCR7, CD25, CD127, CD95 and CD27. Purity was above 95% for every sorted population. PBMCs were isolated right away by Lymphoprep density gradient centrifugation and were stained directly, without culture. Samples were stained and sorted in pairs, with one healthy donor and one patient per experiment, so that batch effects were minimized.

The chain couples TRBV14 to TRBJ2-7; 10 bases in the middle match TRBD1. This TCR derives from a man aged 18 to 30 in good health. Sequenced input: central memory CD4+ T cells from blood. The nucleotide sequence is TGTGCCAGCAGCCGAAGACAGGGGGCCGGAGAGCAGTACTTC. This is translated as CASSRRQGAGEQYF.